The 8 T cell receptor beta chains below come from one sample, sequenced in a study of blood T cell repertoires in COVID-19. Generated by immunoSEQ multiplex PCR, the TCRdb table keeps only in-frame clones and is missing some. The sample records fewer than 350,000 clones, 85% being singletons. The specimen sequenced was PBMCs or T cells enriched from blood (not recorded which). Every receptor here comes from a woman aged 30 to 39 who had been exposed to COVID-19.

The rearrangement uses TRBV2 and TRBJ1-1; no clear D. The length of the CDR3 is 14 residues. Germline CDR1 reads SNHLY; CDR2 reads FYNNEI. V was clipped by 7 bases and J by 1 base, with 13 bases between them. This CDR3 reads CASTVTAANTEAFF. The CDR3 nucleotides are TGTGCCAGCACCGTAACAGCGGCGAACACTGAAGCTTTCTTT. Variable domain in full (rest from reference TRBV2 and TRBJ1-1): EPEVTQTPSHQVTQMGQEVILRCVPISNHLYFYWYRQILGQKVEFLVSFYNNEISEKSEIFDDQFSVERPDGSNFTLKIRSTKLEDSAMYFCASTVTAANTEAFFGQGTRLTVV.

This chain joins TRBV5-1 and TRBJ1-5, with D tentatively TRBD1 (6 bases). The ends were cut back, 5 bases at V and 5 bases at J, with 17 bases in the middle. This CDR3 region has 15 residues. Germline loops: CDR1 SGHRS, CDR2 YFSETQ. The CDR3 DNA sequence: TGCGCCAGCAGGCAAACAGGGTTGGGAGATCAGCCCCAGCATTTT. Amino acid sequence: CASRQTGLGDQPQHF.

The gene calls are TRBV5-1 and TRBJ1-3, with 7 bases aligning to TRBD1. The CDR3 is 14 residues long. V was pared by 3 bases and J by 2 bases, with 2 bases of the junction left unmatched. The germline V gene encodes CDR1 SGHRS and CDR2 YFSETQ. As DNA, the CDR3 is TGCGCCAGCAGCTCCACAGGGGCTGGAAACACCATATATTTT. Translation: CASSSTGAGNTIYF.

J is TRBJ2-7 and V is TRBV3-1 (or the pseudogene TRBV3-2); 10 positions agree with TRBD2. J was trimmed by 6 bases and V by 0 bases; bases with no gene match: 8. From germline, CDR1 is LGHDT and CDR2 YNNKEL (reference sequence). The CDR3 runs to 16 residues. The CDR3 is CASSQDQGLAGVEQYF. The CDR3 DNA reads as TGTGCCAGCAGCCAAGATCAAGGGCTAGCGGGGGTCGAGCAGTACTTC.

The chain has TRBV4-2 and TRBJ1-3; no clear D gene. V was trimmed by 4 bases and J by 8 bases, leaving 15 bases between them. CDR1 is LGHNA and CDR2 is YNFKEQ in the germline V gene. The CDR3 is 14 amino acids. CDR3 protein: CASSRQEMQDTIYF. The CDR3 nucleotides are TGTGCCAGCAGCCGACAAGAAATGCAGGACACCATATATTTT.

Only one count was recorded for this clone. The chain links TRBV18 to TRBJ2-2, with 11 bases identical to TRBD1. This CDR3 comprises 15 residues. The V and J ends lost 6 bases and 7 bases, in that order; junction bases with no gene match: 7. The germline V gene encodes CDR1 KGHSH and CDR2 LQKENI. The CDR3 is CASSQDRGLFGELFF. In DNA form, the CDR3 reads TGTGCCAGCTCCCAGGACAGGGGGCTTTTCGGGGAGCTGTTTTTT. Full variable domain (remainder filled in from reference TRBV18 and TRBJ2-2): NAGVMQNPRHLVRRRGQEARLRCSPMKGHSHVYWYRQLPEEGLKFMVYLQKENIIDESGMPKERFSAEFPKEGPSILRIQQVVRGDSAAYFCASSQDRGLFGELFFGEGSRLTVL.

The V gene is TRBV3-1 (or the pseudogene TRBV3-2), the J gene TRBJ2-7, with 8 bases aligning to TRBD2. CDR1 is LGHDT and CDR2 is YNNKEL in the germline V gene (reference sequence). J lost 3 bases, V lost 0 bases, and 7 bases had no gene match. This CDR3 comprises 16 residues. CDR3 sequence reads: CASSQDPAGGYYEQYF. The CDR3 coding sequence is TGTGCCAGCAGCCAAGATCCTGCGGGGGGTTACTACGAGCAGTACTTC.

The rearrangement uses TRBV19 and TRBJ1-1; D is unclear. This CDR3 spans 12 amino acids. Trimming shortened V by 7 bases and J by 3 bases, and 9 bases separated the two germline ends. The germline CDR1 and CDR2 sequences are LNHDA and SQIVND (reference sequence). In DNA form, the CDR3 reads TGTGCCAGTAACGGGTGGTACACTGAAGCTTTCTTT. As protein: CASNGWYTEAFF. Full variable domain (missing parts from reference TRBV19 and TRBJ1-1): DGGITQSPKYLFRKEGQNVTLSCEQNLNHDAMYWYRQDPGQGLRLIYYSQIVNDFQKGDIAEGYSVSREKKESFPLTVTSAQKNPTAFYLCASNGWYTEAFFGQGTRLTVV.